This T cell receptor beta chain was sequenced in a study of blood T cell repertoires in COVID-19. Study information: PBMCs, B-cell-depleted T cells, or T cells provided the cDNA or gDNA that made up the material.

Participants' own reports of clinical history determined their cohort assignment. Authors' processing steps: Scientists estimated how many nucleated cells there were by amplifying reference gene primers. Sequenced by immunoSEQ multiplex PCR; TCRdb stores in-frame clones only, minus some. Clonal size and the V and J genes are those of that table, whereas D and trimming came from the DNA. The sample holds roughly 220,000 clones, around nine tenths seen once. The CDR3 covers 16 residues. The V gene end was trimmed by 0 bases and the J gene end by 5 bases; junction bases not matched to a gene: 7. The germline CDR1 and CDR2 sequences are MNHNY and SVGAGI (reference sequence). This clone was detected a few times.

What was sequenced was PBMCs or T cells enriched from blood (not recorded which). This TCR was sampled from a woman aged 45-60 years with acute COVID-19. The chain employs TRBV6-6 and TRBJ1-5; TRBD1 matches at 7 bases. The DNA of the CDR3 is TGTGCCAGCAGTTACTCCAACAGGGGCCAGTATCAGCCCCAGCATTTT. It codes for CASSYSNRGQYQPQHF.